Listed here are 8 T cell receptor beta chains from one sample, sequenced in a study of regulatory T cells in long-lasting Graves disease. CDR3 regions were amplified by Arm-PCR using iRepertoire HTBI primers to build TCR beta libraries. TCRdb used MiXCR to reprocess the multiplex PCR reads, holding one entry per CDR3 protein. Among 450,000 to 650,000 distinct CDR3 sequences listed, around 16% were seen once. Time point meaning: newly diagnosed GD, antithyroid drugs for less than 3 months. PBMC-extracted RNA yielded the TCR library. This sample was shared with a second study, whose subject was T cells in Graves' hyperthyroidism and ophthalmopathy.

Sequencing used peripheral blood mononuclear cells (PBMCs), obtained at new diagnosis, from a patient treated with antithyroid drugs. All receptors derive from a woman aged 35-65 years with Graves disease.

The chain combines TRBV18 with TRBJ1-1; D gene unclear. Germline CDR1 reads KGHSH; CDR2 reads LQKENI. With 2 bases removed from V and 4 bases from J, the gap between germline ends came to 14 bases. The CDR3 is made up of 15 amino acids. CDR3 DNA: TGTGCCAGCTCACCATGGATGGAGGGCGCCACTGAAGCTTTCTTT. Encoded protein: CASSPWMEGATEAFF.

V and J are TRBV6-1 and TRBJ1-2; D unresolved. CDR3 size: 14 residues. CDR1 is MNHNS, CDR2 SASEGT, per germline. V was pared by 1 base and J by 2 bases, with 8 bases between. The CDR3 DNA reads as TGTGCCAGCAGTGAAGAGCCAGGAAACTATGGCTACACCTTC. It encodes CASSEEPGNYGYTF.

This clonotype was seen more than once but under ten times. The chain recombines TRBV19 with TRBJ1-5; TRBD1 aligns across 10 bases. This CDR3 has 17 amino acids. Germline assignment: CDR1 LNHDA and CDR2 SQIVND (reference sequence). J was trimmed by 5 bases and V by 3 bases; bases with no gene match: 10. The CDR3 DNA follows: TGTGCCAGTAGTATCCGCGACAGGGGGCAGGGAGATCAGCCCCAGCATTTT. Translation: CASSIRDRGQGDQPQHF. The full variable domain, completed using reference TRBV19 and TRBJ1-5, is DGGITQSPKYLFRKEGQNVTLSCEQNLNHDAMYWYRQDPGQGLRLIYYSQIVNDFQKGDIAEGYSVSREKKESFPLTVTSAQKNPTAFYLCASSIRDRGQGDQPQHFGDGTRLSIL.

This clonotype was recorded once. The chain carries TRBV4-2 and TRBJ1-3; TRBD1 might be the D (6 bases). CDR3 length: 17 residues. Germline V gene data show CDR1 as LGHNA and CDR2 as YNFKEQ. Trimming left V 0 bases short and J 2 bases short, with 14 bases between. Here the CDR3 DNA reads TGTGCCAGCAGCCAAGAAGGGGGGGGGCTGGCTGGAAACACCATATATTTT. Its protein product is CASSQEGGGLAGNTIYF.

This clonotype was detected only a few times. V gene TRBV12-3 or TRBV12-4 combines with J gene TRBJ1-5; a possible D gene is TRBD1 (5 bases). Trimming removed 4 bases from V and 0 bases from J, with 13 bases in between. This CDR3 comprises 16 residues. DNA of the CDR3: TGTGCCAGCAGTTCCGACAGCCCATATAGCAATCAGCCCCAGCATTTT. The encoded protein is CASSSDSPYSNQPQHF.

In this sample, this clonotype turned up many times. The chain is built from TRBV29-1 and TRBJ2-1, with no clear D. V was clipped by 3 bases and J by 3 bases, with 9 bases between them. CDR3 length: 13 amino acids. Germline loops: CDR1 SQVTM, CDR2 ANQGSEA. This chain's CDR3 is CSVDPWGYNEQFF. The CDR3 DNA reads TGCAGCGTTGACCCCTGGGGCTACAATGAGCAGTTCTTC.

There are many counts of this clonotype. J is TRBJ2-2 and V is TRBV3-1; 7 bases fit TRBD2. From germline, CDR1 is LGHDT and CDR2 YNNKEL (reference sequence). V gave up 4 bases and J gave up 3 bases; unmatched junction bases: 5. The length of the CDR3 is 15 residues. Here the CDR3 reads CASSPRDYHTGELFF. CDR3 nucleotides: TGTGCCAGCAGCCCCCGGGACTACCACACCGGGGAGCTGTTTTTT.

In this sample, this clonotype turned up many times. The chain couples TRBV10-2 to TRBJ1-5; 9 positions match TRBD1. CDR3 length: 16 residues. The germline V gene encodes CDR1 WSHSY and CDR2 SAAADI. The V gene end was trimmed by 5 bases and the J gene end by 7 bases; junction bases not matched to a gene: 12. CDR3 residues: CASSFQTGGVSQPQHF. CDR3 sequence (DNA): TGCGCCAGCAGTTTCCAAACAGGGGGCGTTTCACAGCCCCAGCATTTT.